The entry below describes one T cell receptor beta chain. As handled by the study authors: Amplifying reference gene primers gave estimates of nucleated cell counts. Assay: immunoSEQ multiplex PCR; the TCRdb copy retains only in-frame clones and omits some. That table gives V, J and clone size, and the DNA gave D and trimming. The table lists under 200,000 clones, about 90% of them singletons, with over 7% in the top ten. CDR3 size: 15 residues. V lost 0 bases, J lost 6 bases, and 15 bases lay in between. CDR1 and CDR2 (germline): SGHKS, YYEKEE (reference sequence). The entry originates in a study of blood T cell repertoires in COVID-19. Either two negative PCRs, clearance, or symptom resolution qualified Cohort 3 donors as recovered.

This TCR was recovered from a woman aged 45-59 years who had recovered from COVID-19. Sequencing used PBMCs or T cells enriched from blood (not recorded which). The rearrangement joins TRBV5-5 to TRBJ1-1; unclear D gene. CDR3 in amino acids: CASSLVAGPMAEAFF. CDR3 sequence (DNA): TGTGCCAGCAGCTTGGTGGCTGGGCCCATGGCTGAAGCTTTCTTT.